Listed here are 11 T cell receptor delta chains from one sample, sequenced in a study of gamma-delta chains in newborns, infants, children. TCRdb reanalysed the reads with CATT. The table has a few thousand delta-chain clones, roughly 4.5% seen once. The sequenced material came from blood. These receptors were collected from a child who was a newborn, infant or young child, either healthy, febrile or measles-vaccinated (not recorded which).

In its sample, this clone ranks as medium-sized (0.01 to 0.1%). In the same sample, other DNA sequences code for this CDR3. The chain has TRDV2 and TRDJ1; 7 bases align to TRDD3. The CDR3 is 17 residues long. CDR1 is GEAIGNYY and CDR2 is EKD in the germline V gene. After removal of 0 bases from V and 0 bases from J, the junction contained 9 bases not matched to a gene. The CDR3 nucleotides read TGTGCCTGTGACACCGTGGGGATAAGGGAGTACACCGATAAACTCATCTTT. Translating gives CACDTVGIREYTDKLIF.

Concerning this clone itself: Being one base from a much bigger clone, this may be a read error. This rearrangement joins TRDV2 to TRDJ1, with TRDD3 matching over 7 bases. V shed 3 bases and J 0 bases; nucleotides not matched to a gene: 12. The CDR3 runs 17 residues. Germline V gives CDR1 GEAIGNYY, CDR2 EKD. The CDR3 here is CACDAAGGSKYTDKLIF. The CDR3 DNA follows: TGTGCCTGTGACGCAGCAGGGGGATCCAAGTACACCGATAAACTCATCTTT.

Remarks on this clone: The TCRdb protein, from a much larger clone, departs from this DNA's translation at residue 4, likely by read error; the protein shown derives from the DNA. This chain uses TRDV2 with TRDJ1; perhaps TRDD3 as D (5 bases). CDR3 size: 15 residues. Germline V gives CDR1 GEAIGNYY, CDR2 EKD. The CDR3 DNA reads as TGTGCCTGTGTCACCGTTGGGGCCAACACCGATAAACTCATCTTT. As protein: CACVTVGANTDKLIF.

This clone is categorized as large. The gene calls are TRDV2 and TRDJ1, with a weak D call TRDD3 (6 bases). Germline CDR1 and CDR2: GEAIGNYY and EKD. V was shortened by 0 bases and J by 0 bases, with 22 bases between the two germline ends. The CDR3 has 19 amino acids. CDR3 protein: CACDTVPLGPGINTDKLIF. CDR3 in DNA: TGTGCCTGTGACACCGTCCCCCTCGGGCCCGGGATAAACACCGATAAACTCATCTTT.

This clone rates as medium-sized. This chain connects TRDV2 to TRDJ3, with 7 bases that match TRDD3. Trimming cost V 2 bases and J 0 bases; bases outside gene matches: 12. The CDR3 consists of 20 residues. Germline V gives CDR1 GEAIGNYY, CDR2 EKD. Here the CDR3 DNA reads TGTGCCTGTGACAAGGTCTCGGGGGATCCGAGCTCCTGGGACACCCGACAGATGTTTTTC. Amino acids: CACDKVSGDPSSWDTRQMFF.

By share, this clone ranks as medium-sized. Distinct nucleotide sequences in the sample also encode this CDR3. The CDR3 DNA sequence: TGTGCCTGTGACCCTATACTAAGCTCCTGGGACACCCGACAGATGTTTTTC. Translating it yields CACDPILSSWDTRQMFF. The genes are TRDV2 and TRDJ3; D not resolved. Trimming removed 3 bases from V and 0 bases from J, with 11 bases in between. This CDR3 has 17 residues. CDR1 and CDR2 (germline): GEAIGNYY, EKD.

This clone counts as medium-sized. The CDR3 DNA is TGTGCCTGTGACACCTGGGGGATACGGGGCGATAAACTCATCTTT. Protein product: CACDTWGIRGDKLIF. The genes are TRDV2 and TRDJ1; 11 bases agree with TRDD3. Trimming took 0 bases from V and 4 from J; bases not matched to a gene: 3. Germline V gene data show CDR1 as GEAIGNYY and CDR2 as EKD. CDR3 length: 15 amino acids.

As to this clone: A much larger clone lies one base from this, so it may be a read error. V usage is TRDV2 and J usage is TRDJ1; 8 nucleotides agree with TRDD3. The V gene's germline CDR1 is GEAIGNYY and CDR2 EKD. This CDR3 has 17 amino acids. With 3 bases clipped from V and 3 bases from J, the junction kept 14 bases outside the gene matches. CDR3 nucleotides: TGTGCCTGTGACTCCCTCACTGGGGATACTCTCGCCGATAAACTCATCTTT. It specifies CACDSLTGDTLADKLIF.

This clone appeared a few times. A much larger clone differs from this one at a single base, so this may be a read error. V and J are TRDV2 and TRDJ1; 8 nucleotides align to TRDD3. This CDR3 is 14 amino acids long. CDR1 is GEAIGNYY and CDR2 is EKD in the germline V gene. The V gene end was trimmed by 3 bases and the J gene end by 2 bases; junction bases not matched to a gene: 4. CDR3 in amino acids: CACDVLGGTDKLIF. The CDR3 bases are TGTGCCTGTGACGTACTGGGGGGTACCGATAAACTCATCTTT.

This clone has just a few counts. V is TRDV2 and J is TRDJ1, with TRDD3 matching over 8 bases. J was trimmed by 0 bases and V by 3 bases; bases with no gene match: 5. The germline gives CDR1 GEAIGNYY, CDR2 EKD. The CDR3 sequence is 15 residues long. CDR3: CACDVLGAYTDKLIF. In DNA, the CDR3 is TGTGCCTGTGACGTACTGGGGGCTTACACCGATAAACTCATCTTT.

In regard to this clone: A much bigger clone sits one base away, suggesting this may be a read error. The chain uses TRDV2 and TRDJ1; 7 positions agree with TRDD3. The CDR3 is made up of 16 amino acids. Germline V gene lookup returns CDR1 GEAIGNYY and CDR2 EKD. In DNA form, the CDR3 reads TGTGCCTGTGACCCACTGGGGCTCGAAACGTCCGATAGACTCATCTTT. As protein: CACDPLGLETSDRLIF.